These 19 T cell receptor beta chains share one sample of origin, sequenced in a study of beta chain features in type 1 diabetes. Expressed TCRB transcripts were sequenced, since all the RNA that had been isolated was reverse transcribed. The assay was immunoSEQ multiplex PCR, and TCRdb's table has in-frame clones only and misses some. The sample consists of around 310,000 clones, approximately 13% of them appearing once. No antigen is known for these receptors. Study conclusions and caveats: Within each of all four CD4+ subsets, Type 1 diabetes patients had TCRB CDR3s that were moderately but significantly shorter.

Input material: naive CD4+ T cells from blood. All receptors come from a woman between 18 and 29 years old with type 1 diabetes.

The chain recombines TRBV6-1 with TRBJ1-2; TRBD1 might be the D (6 bases). CDR3 length equals 13 residues. The germline V and J ends were trimmed by 8 bases and 3 bases, with 13 bases remaining between them. The germline V gene encodes CDR1 MNHNS and CDR2 SASEGT. The CDR3 sequence is CASAITGYYGYTF. As DNA, the CDR3 is TGTGCCAGCGCAATTACAGGGTACTATGGCTACACCTTC.

The table lists this clone with a few counts. J is TRBJ2-5 and V is TRBV6-5; the D gene is possibly TRBD1 (6 bases). V was clipped by 7 bases and J by 7 bases, with 22 bases between them. The V gene's germline CDR1 is MNHEY and CDR2 SVGAGI. This CDR3 region has 15 residues. CDR3 loop: CASTPTPGHLPTQYF. CDR3 nucleotides: TGTGCCAGCACTCCTACCCCGGGACACCTTCCGACCCAGTACTTC.

The sample holds a few counts of this clone. The chain couples TRBV28 to TRBJ2-5; 9 bases match TRBD1. After removal of 4 bases from V and 5 bases from J, the junction contained 8 bases not matched to a gene. There are 15 residues in the CDR3. From germline, CDR1 is MDHEN and CDR2 SYDVKM. The DNA for the CDR3 is TGTGCCAGCAGTTACACCGGGACAGGGTCGGAGACCCAGTACTTC. It translates to CASSYTGTGSETQYF.

This clone showed up just a few times. The chain uses TRBV9 and TRBJ2-7; 7 nucleotides match TRBD1. Germline V gene data show CDR1 as SGDLS and CDR2 as YYNGEE. V lost 0 bases to trimming and J lost 5 bases; unmatched junction nucleotides: 11. CDR3 size: 16 residues. DNA of the CDR3: TGTGCCAGCAGCGTAGTAGGGGGCGCCGGGTTGAACGAGCAGTACGTC. Translating gives CASSVVGGAGLNEQYV.

This clone was seen more than once but under ten times. The chain couples TRBV7-9 to TRBJ1-2; D is uncertain. Germline V gene sequence: CDR1 SEHNR, CDR2 FQNEAQ (reference sequence). Deletions cut 7 bases from V and 5 bases from J, with 17 bases between. The CDR3 consists of 14 residues. CDR3 in amino acids: CASTGSTSRYGYTF. The CDR3 DNA reads TGTGCCAGCACTGGGTCGACCTCGCGGTATGGCTACACCTTC. Based on the CDR3 plus reference TRBV7-9 and TRBJ1-2, the full variable domain is DTGVSQNPRHKITKRGQNVTFRCDPISEHNRLYWYRQTLGQGPEFLTYFQNEAQLEKSRLLSDRFSAERPKGSFSTLEIQRTEQGDSAMYLCASTGSTSRYGYTFGSGTRLTVV.

This clone was counted a few times. This chain uses TRBV11-1 with TRBJ1-2; TRBD1 might be the D (6 bases). CDR1 is SGHAT and CDR2 is FQDESV in the germline V gene (reference sequence). The CDR3 sequence is 15 residues long. V was shortened by 5 bases and J by 6 bases, with 19 bases between the two germline ends. This CDR3 reads CASSPNLGQGHGYTF. CDR3 nucleotide sequence: TGTGCCAGCAGCCCGAACCTCGGGCAGGGGCATGGCTACACCTTC. The full variable domain, completed using reference TRBV11-1 and TRBJ1-2, is EAEVAQSPRYKITEKSQAVAFWCDPISGHATLYWYRQILGQGPELLVQFQDESVVDDSQLPKDRFSAERLKGVDSTLKIQPAELGDSAMYLCASSPNLGQGHGYTFGSGTRLTVV.

This clone was detected only once. The gene calls are TRBV7-2 and TRBJ2-1, with D possibly TRBD2 on 5 matching bases. Trimming took 2 bases from V and 8 from J, leaving 16 bases between them. In germline, CDR1 is SGHTA, CDR2 FQGNSA. The CDR3 is 15 residues long. In DNA form, the CDR3 reads TGTGCCAGCAGCTTAAGGTGGGCTAGCACCCATGAGCAGTTCTTC. The encoded protein is CASSLRWASTHEQFF.

There are a few counts of this clone. CDR3 sequence reads: CASSEGQGGRGYTF. Here the CDR3 DNA reads TGTGCCAGCAGTGAAGGGCAGGGGGGTCGAGGCTACACCTTC. The chain employs TRBV2 and TRBJ1-2, with 7 bases aligning to TRBD1. The length of the CDR3 is 14 residues. Looked up from germline, CDR1 is SNHLY and CDR2 is FYNNEI. Trimming at V came to 1 base and at J to 8 bases, leaving 7 bases not matched to a gene.

This chain uses TRBV30 with TRBJ2-5, with TRBD2 identical over 10 bases. From germline, CDR1 is GTSNPN and CDR2 SVGIG (reference sequence). This CDR3 has 15 residues. V was pared by 0 bases and J by 1 base, with 2 bases of the junction left unmatched. CDR3 DNA sequence: TGTGCCTGGAGTGTACTAGCGGGAACCCAAGAGACCCAGTACTTC. Translating gives CAWSVLAGTQETQYF.

V is TRBV9 and J is TRBJ2-2; 7 positions match TRBD1. The trim removed 0 bases at V and 1 base at J, leaving 0 bases unmatched. CDR3 size: 15 residues. Germline V gives CDR1 SGDLS, CDR2 YYNGEE. The DNA for the CDR3 is TGTGCCAGCAGCGTAGGGGACAGGAACACCGGGGAGCTGTTTTTT. This gives the protein CASSVGDRNTGELFF.

The DNA of the CDR3 is TGTGCCAGCAGTTGGTCCACAGGGCGCTCCTACAATGAGCAGTTCTTC. As protein: CASSWSTGRSYNEQFF. The chain combines TRBV28 with TRBJ2-1, with D possibly TRBD1 on 6 matching bases. V lost 4 bases and J 0 bases, leaving 13 bases between the germline ends. CDR1 is MDHEN and CDR2 is SYDVKM in the germline V gene. The CDR3 is 16 amino acids.

This chain links TRBV5-4 with TRBJ2-2, with D perhaps TRBD1 (5 bases). The V and J ends lost 3 bases and 0 bases respectively, with 12 bases between them. The CDR3 sequence is 16 residues long. Looked up from germline, CDR1 is SGHNT and CDR2 is YYREEE (reference sequence). CDR3 DNA sequence: TGTGCCAGCAGCTCGCGGACAACCGCGAACACCGGGGAGCTGTTTTTT. Translated, it gives CASSSRTTANTGELFF. Based on the CDR3 plus reference TRBV5-4 and TRBJ2-2, the full variable domain is ETGVTQSPTHLIKTRGQQVTLRCSSQSGHNTVSWYQQALGQGPQFIFQYYREEENGRGNFPPRFSGLQFPNYSSELNVNALELDDSALYLCASSSRTTANTGELFFGEGSRLTVL.

This clone was observed a handful of times. V and J are TRBV7-7 and TRBJ2-5; TRBD1 agrees at 9 bases. Germline lookup yields CDR1 SSHAT and CDR2 FNYEAQ (reference sequence). The CDR3 contains 16 residues. The V and J ends lost 0 bases and 2 bases, in that order; junction bases with no gene match: 4. This CDR3 is CASSLAAGQGQETQYF. The CDR3 DNA reads TGTGCCAGCAGCTTAGCGGCCGGACAGGGGCAAGAGACCCAGTACTTC.

This clone has only a few counts. J is TRBJ1-2 and V is TRBV5-6; 9 bases are a match to TRBD1. Trimming cost V 0 bases and J 5 bases; bases outside gene matches: 5. This CDR3 is 15 amino acids long. In germline, CDR1 is SGHDT, CDR2 YYEEEE. CDR3 in DNA: TGTGCCAGCAGCTTGGTGGGGGACAGGGAGTATGGCTACACCTTC. It codes for CASSLVGDREYGYTF.

This clone has just a few counts. V is TRBV5-1 and J is TRBJ2-1; TRBD1 is a possible D gene (6 bases). CDR3 length equals 14 residues. Deletions cut 6 bases from V and 0 bases from J, with 10 bases between. In germline, CDR1 is SGHRS, CDR2 YFSETQ. The CDR3 DNA reads as TGCGCCAGCACCCAGGGGAGCTCCTACAATGAGCAGTTCTTC. Translated, it gives CASTQGSSYNEQFF.

This clone was counted between two and nine times. V gene TRBV30 combines with J gene TRBJ2-5; D perhaps matches TRBD2 (6 bases). The CDR3 loop spans 10 amino acids. The V end was cut by 5 bases, the J end by 5 bases, with 6 bases between. CDR1 GTSNPN and CDR2 SVGIG come from the germline V gene (reference sequence). DNA for the CDR3: TGTGCCTGGGGGAGGGAGACCCAGTACTTC. Translated: CAWGRETQYF.

The chain couples TRBV25-1 to TRBJ1-4; D not certain. The CDR3 runs to 15 residues. Germline loops: CDR1 MGHDK, CDR2 SYGVNS. Between the trimmed V and J ends, which lost 3 bases and 2 bases, there was a span of 10 bases. The DNA of the CDR3 is TGTGCCAGCAGTGAGGGTGTCGGGACTAATGAAAAACTGTTTTTT. Protein: CASSEGVGTNEKLFF.

The chain joins TRBV11-1 to TRBJ1-1; D remains unclear. The germline CDR1 and CDR2 sequences are SGHAT and FQDESV (reference sequence). CDR3 length: 14 residues. Trimming cost V 5 bases and J 2 bases, with 12 bases left between them. In DNA, the CDR3 is TGTGCCAGCAGCCCGCGGCGGGATAACACTGAAGCTTTCTTT. Protein sequence: CASSPRRDNTEAFF.

This clone was seen a few times. The V gene is TRBV19, the J gene TRBJ1-2; D is unclear. CDR3 length: 12 residues. V was cut by 7 bases and J by 5 bases, with 11 bases left in between. Germline V gene lookup returns CDR1 LNHDA and CDR2 SQIVND (reference sequence). The DNA for the CDR3 is TGTGCCAGTACCAGCGGTTGGTATGGCTACACCTTC. Translating gives CASTSGWYGYTF.